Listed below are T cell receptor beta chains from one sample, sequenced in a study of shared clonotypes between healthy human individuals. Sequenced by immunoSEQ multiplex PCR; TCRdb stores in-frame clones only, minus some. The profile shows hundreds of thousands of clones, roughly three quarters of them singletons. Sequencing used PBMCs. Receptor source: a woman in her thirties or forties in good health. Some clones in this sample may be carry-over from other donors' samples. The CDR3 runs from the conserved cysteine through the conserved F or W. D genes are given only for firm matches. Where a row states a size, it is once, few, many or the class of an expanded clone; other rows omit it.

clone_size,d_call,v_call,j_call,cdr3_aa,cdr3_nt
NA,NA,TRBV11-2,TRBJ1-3,CASSLVRGVFSGNTIYF,TGTGCCAGCAGCTTAGTCCGTGGGGTATTCTCTGGAAACACCATATATTTT
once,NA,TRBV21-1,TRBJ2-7,CASSKDAAGAEEQYF,TGTGCCAGTAGCAAAGACGCAGCGGGAGCGGAGGAGCAGTACTTC
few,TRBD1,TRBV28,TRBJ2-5,CASSHTGAAETQYF,TGTGCCAGCAGTCACACAGGGGCCGCCGAGACCCAGTACTTC
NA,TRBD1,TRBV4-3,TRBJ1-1,CASSQDVPGTGKIEAFF,TGCGCCAGCAGCCAAGATGTGCCGGGGACAGGGAAGATAGAAGCTTTCTTT
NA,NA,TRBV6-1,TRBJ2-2,CASSGSINTGELFF,TGTGCCAGCAGTGGCAGCATTAACACCGGGGAGCTGTTTTTT
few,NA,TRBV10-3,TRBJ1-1,CAISENPVNTEAFF,TGTGCCATCAGTGAGAATCCAGTGAACACTGAAGCTTTCTTT
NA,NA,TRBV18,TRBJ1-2,CASSPSGQGFPYGYTF,TGTGCCAGCTCACCCAGTGGTCAGGGTTTTCCCTATGGCTACACCTTC
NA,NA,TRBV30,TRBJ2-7,CAWRPRTGFYEQYF,TGTGCCTGGAGACCACGGACCGGGTTCTACGAGCAGTACTTC
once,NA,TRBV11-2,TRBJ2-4,CASSLAEKNIQYF,TGTGCCAGCAGCTTAGCTGAGAAAAACATTCAGTACTTC
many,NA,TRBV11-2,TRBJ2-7,CASSPLRAQTYEQYF,TGTGCCAGCAGCCCTCTCCGTGCCCAAACTTACGAGCAGTACTTC
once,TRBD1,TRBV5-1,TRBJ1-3,CASSLGDRASGNTIYF,TGCGCCAGCAGCTTGGGAGACAGGGCCTCTGGAAACACCATATATTTT
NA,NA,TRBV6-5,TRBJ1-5,CASSYRVNSNQPQHF,TGTGCCAGCAGCTACAGGGTAAATAGCAATCAGCCCCAGCATTTT
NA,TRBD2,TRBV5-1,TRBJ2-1,CASSLFSSGSSYNEQFF,TGCGCCAGCAGCTTGTTTTCTAGCGGGAGCTCCTACAATGAGCAGTTCTTC